This T cell receptor beta chain was profiled in a study of blood T cell repertoires in COVID-19. Study information: Acute-phase and convalescent COVID-19 samples originated in the United States, Italy and Spain. T cells, B-cell-depleted T cells, or PBMCs supplied cDNA or gDNA.

V was clipped by 6 bases and J by 5 bases, with 16 bases between them. The germline V gene has CDR1 MDHEN and CDR2 SYDVKM. The CDR3 covers 14 residues. In the original processing: Amplification from reference gene primers served as the basis for estimated nucleated cell counts. Data came from immunoSEQ multiplex PCR; TCRdb stores just in-frame clones and leaves some out. D and trimming were read from the DNA, whereas the V and J calls and clone size are those reported in that table. The sample lists approximately 120,000 clones; approximately 83% were seen once. The V and J genes are TRBV28 and TRBJ1-2, with D possibly TRBD1 on 5 matching bases. The sequenced sample consisted of peripheral blood. This clonotype originated in a man in his 60s with acute or convalescent COVID-19. In DNA form, the CDR3 reads TGTGCCAGCAGCACTACGTCCTCAGGGTATGGCTACACCTTC. It specifies CASSTTSSGYGYTF.